These T cell receptor beta chains were read from a single sample in a study of cytomegalovirus exposure and HLA in healthy donors. Clones were sequenced by immunoSEQ multiplex PCR, and TCRdb holds only the in-frame ones, with some missing. The sample holds 150,000 to 200,000 clones, approximately 71% seen once. Source material: PBMCs. These receptors came from a man between 18 and 35 years old in good health and CMV-seropositive. CDR3s include the opening cysteine and the closing phenylalanine or tryptophan. D genes are given only for firm matches.

V	D	J	DNA	CDR3
TRBV29-1	TRBD2	TRBJ2-1	TGCAGCAGTGGTCTAGCGGGCCGCAATGAGCAGTTCTTC	CSSGLAGRNEQFF
TRBV19	TRBD2	TRBJ2-3	TGTGCCAGTCGGACTAGCGGGAGCAACTCAGATACGCAGTATTTT	CASRTSGSNSDTQYF
TRBV2	TRBD2	TRBJ2-5	TGTGCCAGCACCACAGCGGGAGGGAGTCAAGAGACCCAGTACTTC	CASTTAGGSQETQYF
TRBV6-5	NA	TRBJ1-4	TGTGCCAGCAGCCGTAGACCCGAAGGAGGTGAAAAACTGTTTTTT	CASSRRPEGGEKLFF
TRBV2	NA	TRBJ1-5	TGTGCCAGCAGTGAAGTGGGGCCAAACAGCAATCAGCCCCAGCATTTT	CASSEVGPNSNQPQHF
TRBV30	NA	TRBJ1-1	TGTGCCTGGAGTGTACTCATGAACACTGAAGCTTTCTTT	CAWSVLMNTEAFF
TRBV7-9	TRBD2	TRBJ2-3	TGTGCCAGCAGCTTACCGGGACTAGCGGGCACAGATACGCAGTATTTT	CASSLPGLAGTDTQYF
TRBV6-1	NA	TRBJ1-5	TGTGCCACCAAGGCCTCGGGGGATCAGCCCCAGCATTTT	CATKASGDQPQHF
TRBV6-5	TRBD2	TRBJ2-3	TGTGCCAGCAGTGCACTAGCGGGAGGAACAGATACGCAGTATTTT	CASSALAGGTDTQYF
TRBV27	TRBD2	TRBJ2-1	TGTGCCAGCAGACCGTTAGCGGGAGGGCCTAGAAATGAGCAGTTCTTC	CASRPLAGGPRNEQFF
TRBV28	TRBD1	TRBJ2-7	TGTGCCAGCAGACCCTCCGGGACAGGAACCTTTTCCTACGAGCAGTACTTC	CASRPSGTGTFSYEQYF